What follows are 31 T cell receptor beta chains derived from one specimen sequenced in a study of shared clonotypes between healthy human individuals (dated by TCRdb to 2019 to 2021). The method behind the library was the immunoSEQ multiplex PCR assay. TCRdb holds this immuneACCESS table with in-frame rearrangements only. Some clones are missing; in checked studies, unresolved V genes explain under half, and the rest has no known cause. The sample includes roughly 700,000 clones, with about 90% observed a single time. The ten largest clones take up more than 30% of the sample. Sample: memory CD8+ T cells from PBMCs. The sample's cell subset or site, from its label and the paper: CD45RO+ cells pooled with CCR7-negative TemRA cells. The receptors stem from a man younger than 35 in good health. Some clones in this sample may be carry-over from other donors' samples.

The rearrangement joins TRBV27 to TRBJ2-5; 10 bases map to TRBD1. The CDR3 contains 15 residues. V lost 6 bases, J lost 4 bases, and 8 bases stayed unmatched. Germline assignment: CDR1 MNHEY and CDR2 SMNVEV (reference sequence). The CDR3 loop is CASSLTGGAGETQYF. The CDR3 nucleotides read TGTGCCAGCAGCCTGACAGGGGGCGCGGGAGAGACCCAGTACTTC.

This chain uses TRBV11-3 with TRBJ2-1, with D unresolved. This CDR3 is built from 14 residues. Looked up from germline, CDR1 is SGHNT and CDR2 is YENEEA. Trimming removed 8 bases at V and 3 bases at J, with 14 bases between. The DNA of the CDR3 is TGTGCCAGCTCCTACCAAGATAACTACAATGAGCAGTTCTTC. This gives the protein CASSYQDNYNEQFF.

The V and J genes are TRBV27 and TRBJ2-7; D unclear. The CDR3 is 11 amino acids. Germline lookup yields CDR1 MNHEY and CDR2 SMNVEV (reference sequence). V lost 4 bases and J 10 bases, leaving 11 bases between the germline ends. In nucleotides, the CDR3 is TGTGCCAGCAGTTCCGTTGGGTTCCAGTACTTC. Translation gives CASSSVGFQYF.

The chain is built from TRBV5-6 and TRBJ2-3; TRBD2 agrees at 9 bases. Germline V gene lookup returns CDR1 SGHDT and CDR2 YYEEEE. CDR3 size: 15 residues. Germline trimming cut 4 bases from V and 0 bases from J; bases unmatched to any gene: 3. The CDR3 sequence is CASSLTSGSTDTQYF. The DNA for the CDR3 is TGTGCCAGCAGCCTGACTAGCGGTAGCACAGATACGCAGTATTTT.

This clone has only one observation. The rearrangement links TRBV4-1 to TRBJ2-3, with D perhaps TRBD2 (6 bases). Between the trimmed V and J ends, which lost 5 bases and 0 bases, there was a span of 12 bases. Germline V lookup: CDR1 MGHRA, CDR2 YSYEKL. The CDR3 length is 15 residues. CDR3: CASSYLSGSTDTQYF. The DNA of the CDR3 is TGCGCCAGCAGCTACCTTAGCGGTAGCACAGATACGCAGTATTTT.

This chain joins TRBV28 and TRBJ1-4, with TRBD1 as a possible D gene (6 bases). Trimming cost V 7 bases and J 4 bases, with 16 bases left between them. The CDR3 totals 15 residues. Germline CDR1 is MDHEN and CDR2 is SYDVKM. As DNA, the CDR3 is TGTGCCAGCAACTTGGGGGCCGGATATAATGAAAAACTGTTTTTT. As protein: CASNLGAGYNEKLFF.

This chain connects TRBV2 to TRBJ1-3; maybe TRBD1 (5 bases). Germline CDR1 and CDR2: SNHLY and FYNNEI. This CDR3 comprises 15 residues. V gave up 5 bases and J gave up 7 bases, with 18 bases separating them. CDR3 nucleotides: TGTGCCAGCAGTAGAACAGGATCCGGGGTGAACACCATATATTTT. Translating gives CASSRTGSGVNTIYF.

This rearrangement joins TRBV5-1 to TRBJ2-5, with 8 bases lining up with TRBD2. The CDR3 is 15 amino acids. Germline values: CDR1 SGHRS, CDR2 YFSETQ. V was clipped by 5 bases and J by 1 base; unmatched bases: 7. The CDR3 coding sequence is TGCGCCAGCAGAACAGCGGGAGCTCTCCAAGAGACCCAGTACTTC. Translated: CASRTAGALQETQYF.

The rearrangement joins TRBV19 to TRBJ1-2; D may be TRBD1 (6 bases). Germline lookup yields CDR1 LNHDA and CDR2 SQIVND (reference sequence). This CDR3 is built from 11 residues. Trimming left V 5 bases short and J 9 bases short, with 10 bases between. For the CDR3, the DNA is TGTGCCAGTAGTTCCGGACAGCGCTACACCTTC. Protein sequence: CASSSGQRYTF. Variable domain in full (rest from reference TRBV19 and TRBJ1-2): DGGITQSPKYLFRKEGQNVTLSCEQNLNHDAMYWYRQDPGQGLRLIYYSQIVNDFQKGDIAEGYSVSREKKESFPLTVTSAQKNPTAFYLCASSSGQRYTFGSGTRLTVV.

This sequence joins TRBV7-6 and TRBJ2-3; 7 nucleotides match TRBD2. This CDR3 comprises 14 residues. J gave up 0 bases and V 4 bases, and 1 base lay outside the gene matches. The V gene's germline CDR1 is SGHVS and CDR2 FNYEAQ. The DNA for the CDR3 is TGTGCCAGCAGCTCAGCGGGAAGCACAGATACGCAGTATTTT. Its translation: CASSSAGSTDTQYF.

The chain joins TRBV4-3 to TRBJ2-7, with D perhaps TRBD1 (6 bases). V lost 0 bases, J lost 7 bases, and 19 bases lay in between. CDR1 and CDR2 (germline): LGHNA, YSLEER. This CDR3 comprises 16 residues. CDR3: CASSQDKGQLVGEQYF. The DNA for the CDR3 is TGCGCCAGCAGCCAAGATAAGGGACAACTCGTGGGAGAGCAGTACTTC.

The chain couples TRBV9 to TRBJ2-7; D is perhaps TRBD1 or TRBD2 (5 bases each). This CDR3 region has 14 residues. Looked up from germline, CDR1 is SGDLS and CDR2 is YYNGEE. With 4 bases removed from V and 3 bases from J, the gap between germline ends came to 14 bases. This chain's CDR3 is CASSPWDGIYEQYF. The CDR3 DNA reads as TGTGCCAGCAGCCCCTGGGACGGAATCTACGAGCAGTACTTC.

V and J are TRBV7-9 and TRBJ2-7, with 9 nucleotides matching TRBD1. The ends lost 1 base at V and 6 bases at J; junction bases unmatched: 7. The germline gives CDR1 SEHNR, CDR2 FQNEAQ (reference sequence). The CDR3 length is 15 residues. CDR3 coding DNA: TGTGCCAGCAGCTTAGGTAGGACAGGGGCCAGCGAGCAGTACTTC. It specifies CASSLGRTGASEQYF.

The chain carries TRBV29-1 and TRBJ2-1; the D is unclear. Trimming stripped 1 base from V and 8 bases from J, with 15 bases between. This CDR3 is built from 14 residues. Looked up from germline, CDR1 is SQVTM and CDR2 is ANQGSEA. Written as DNA, the CDR3 is TGCAGCGTTGAAGGACTGCAGGTCTGGGATGAGCAGTTCTTC. As protein: CSVEGLQVWDEQFF.

The chain has TRBV4-1 and TRBJ2-3; D remains unclear. This CDR3 contains 12 residues. Trimming removed 1 base from V and 5 bases from J, with 4 bases in between. Germline lookup yields CDR1 MGHRA and CDR2 YSYEKL. In DNA, the CDR3 is TGCGCCAGCAGCCAAGTAGGAGATACGCAGTATTTT. Translation gives CASSQVGDTQYF.

Concerning this clone: The DNA is omitted, as the CDR3 cannot be located on it reliably, and the CDR3 follows TCRdb's listing. The V gene is TRBV27, the J gene TRBJ1-2. The CDR3 length equals 14 residues, ends included. CDR1 is MNHEY, CDR2 SMNVEV, per germline (reference sequence). CDR3 amino acids: CASSTSTESIGYTF.

V and J are TRBV11-1 and TRBJ2-7; TRBD1 might be the D (6 bases). Trimming took off 5 bases at V and 0 bases at J, with 17 bases between the two ends. The length of the CDR3 is 16 residues. Germline CDR1 is SGHAT and CDR2 is FQDESV (reference sequence). The CDR3 region has the DNA TGTGCCAGCAGCCCCAGGGGCGCAGAAAGCTCCTACGAGCAGTACTTC. Its translation: CASSPRGAESSYEQYF.

This chain links TRBV11-2 with TRBJ1-3; D remains ambiguous. Trimming shortened V by 7 bases and J by 4 bases, and 8 bases separated the two germline ends. CDR3 length: 12 amino acids. Per germline, CDR1 SGHAT and CDR2 FQNNGV. The CDR3 region is CASTFPGNTIYF. Here the CDR3 DNA reads TGTGCCAGCACCTTCCCCGGAAACACCATATATTTT. Combining the CDR3 with reference TRBV11-2 and TRBJ1-3 gives the whole variable domain EAGVAQSPRYKIIEKRQSVAFWCNPISGHATLYWYQQILGQGPKLLIQFQNNGVVDDSQLPKDRFSAERLKGVDSTLKIQPAKLEDSAVYLCASTFPGNTIYFGEGSWLTVV.

This clone was counted between two and nine times. The chain recombines TRBV5-1 with TRBJ1-1; TRBD1 matches at 8 bases. The germline V gene encodes CDR1 SGHRS and CDR2 YFSETQ. The ends lost 5 bases at V and 7 bases at J; junction bases unmatched: 4. The CDR3 has 12 amino acids. CDR3: CASSTDRGEAFF. Written as DNA, the CDR3 is TGCGCCAGCAGTACCGACAGGGGTGAAGCTTTCTTT.

V and J are TRBV4-1 and TRBJ1-1, with unresolved D. The CDR3 has 13 residues. Germline V gene sequence: CDR1 MGHRA, CDR2 YSYEKL. Trimming pared 2 bases from V and 4 bases from J, leaving 8 bases between. Here the CDR3 reads CASSQPGSTEAFF. CDR3 bases: TGCGCCAGCAGCCAACCGGGTTCCACTGAAGCTTTCTTT.

This clone was seen many times. This chain uses TRBV29-1 with TRBJ2-1; D gene unclear. CDR1 SQVTM and CDR2 ANQGSEA come from the germline V gene. Trimming cost V 5 bases and J 7 bases, with 6 bases left between them. The CDR3 runs to 10 residues. The CDR3 reads CSVTANEQFF. The CDR3 DNA reads as TGCAGCGTTACCGCAAATGAGCAGTTCTTC.

V gene TRBV5-6 combines with J gene TRBJ1-2; TRBD1 might be the D (5 bases). Germline V gene lookup returns CDR1 SGHDT and CDR2 YYEEEE. This CDR3 contains 12 residues. Trimming took off 4 bases at V and 8 bases at J, with 12 bases between the two ends. The CDR3 here is CASSPGQGGYTF. CDR3 DNA: TGTGCCAGCAGCCCCGGACAAGGCGGCTACACCTTC.

J is TRBJ1-2 and V is TRBV9; 9 bases align to TRBD1. Germline V gene sequence: CDR1 SGDLS, CDR2 YYNGEE. Losses at the gene ends were 3 bases for V and 2 bases for J; bases not matched to a gene: 8. This CDR3 comprises 16 residues. The CDR3 nucleotides read TGTGCCAGCAGCGGACGCCCAGGGACAGGGAACTATGGCTACACCTTC. This gives the protein CASSGRPGTGNYGYTF.

This clone has just one count. This rearrangement joins TRBV28 to TRBJ2-2; maybe TRBD2 (7 bases). Germline V gene lookup returns CDR1 MDHEN and CDR2 SYDVKM. V was cut by 8 bases and J by 4 bases, with 23 bases left in between. The CDR3 has 17 residues. The CDR3 DNA reads TGTGCCAGCTCAAAAGGGGGGGCTAAAGGCCCCACCGGGGAGCTGTTTTTT. Its translation is CASSKGGAKGPTGELFF. Full variable domain (rest looked up from reference TRBV28 and TRBJ2-2): DVKVTQSSRYLVKRTGEKVFLECVQDMDHENMFWYRQDPGLGLRLIYFSYDVKMKEKGDIPEGYSVSREKKERFSLILESASTNQTSMYLCASSKGGAKGPTGELFFGEGSRLTVL.

The rearrangement links TRBV10-1 to TRBJ2-5; 7 bases are shared with TRBD2. Germline V CDR1 and CDR2: WNHNN, SYGVQD (reference sequence). V was clipped by 5 bases and J by 5 bases; unmatched bases: 8. CDR3 length: 14 amino acids. Written as DNA, the CDR3 is TGCGCCAGCAGTATGACTAGCCTTGGGGAGACCCAGTACTTC. Translation gives CASSMTSLGETQYF.

This chain uses TRBV7-9 with TRBJ1-1; D call uncertain. Germline V CDR1 and CDR2: SEHNR, FQNEAQ (reference sequence). V was cut by 4 bases and J by 10 bases, with 16 bases left in between. This CDR3 has 13 amino acids. The DNA of the CDR3 is TGTGCCAGCAGCTATGGGATTCCCCGGGGAGCTTTCTTT. Translated: CASSYGIPRGAFF.

This sequence joins TRBV5-8 and TRBJ2-7; perhaps TRBD2 as D (5 bases). Germline lookup yields CDR1 SGHTS and CDR2 YDEGEE. The V end lost 2 bases, the J end lost 6 bases, and 9 bases lay between the germline ends. CDR3 size: 12 residues. In nucleotides, the CDR3 is TGTGCCAGCAGCTTTGGCCGGGGCGAGCAGTACTTC. Amino acid sequence: CASSFGRGEQYF.

The V call is TRBV10-3, the J call TRBJ2-7; perhaps TRBD2 as D (5 bases). The ends were cut back, 5 bases at V and 6 bases at J, with 8 bases in the middle. The CDR3 is made up of 11 amino acids. Germline CDR1 and CDR2: ENHRY and SYGVKD. The chain's CDR3 is CAISPSREQYF. In DNA form, the CDR3 reads TGTGCCATCAGTCCTAGCCGCGAGCAGTACTTC.

This chain links TRBV7-9 with TRBJ2-7; D is possibly TRBD1 (6 bases). The CDR3 sequence is 14 residues long. CDR1 and CDR2 from the germline V gene are SEHNR and FQNEAQ (reference sequence). V lost 1 base, J lost 6 bases, and 13 bases lay in between. The chain's CDR3 is CASSLGGGASEQYF. CDR3 DNA: TGTGCCAGCAGCTTAGGAGGGGGAGCGAGCGAGCAGTACTTC.

This CDR3 is CASSLIGERGNYNEQFF. The CDR3 coding sequence is TGTGCCAGCAGCTTAATCGGGGAAAGGGGAAACTACAATGAGCAGTTCTTC. This chain joins TRBV7-3 and TRBJ2-1, with D perhaps given as TRBD1 or TRBD2 (5 bases each). Germline loops: CDR1 SGHTA, CDR2 FQGTGA. CDR3 size: 17 residues. Trimming took off 1 base at V and 3 bases at J, with 16 bases between the two ends.

V usage is TRBV29-1 and J usage is TRBJ2-1; TRBD1 might be the D (6 bases). CDR1 and CDR2 from the germline V gene are SQVTM and ANQGSEA. The CDR3 spans 20 residues. V dropped 6 bases and J dropped 0 bases, with 30 bases sitting between them. CDR3: CSVNDYMDSLLPSSYNEQFF. CDR3 nucleotides: TGCAGCGTCAACGATTATATGGACAGTTTACTTCCGAGCTCCTACAATGAGCAGTTCTTC.